A single sample gave rise to the 15 T cell receptor beta chains below, sequenced in a study of blood T cell repertoires in COVID-19. Generated by immunoSEQ multiplex PCR, the TCRdb table keeps only in-frame clones and is missing some. The table includes 100,000 or so clones, roughly 80% detected once. Sequenced material: peripheral blood. The receptor source for this set is a woman of 80 years or more with acute or convalescent COVID-19.

The rearrangement uses TRBV24-1 and TRBJ2-3, with D unresolved. Germline V gives CDR1 KGHDR, CDR2 SFDVKD. This CDR3 is 12 amino acids long. V lost 7 bases and J lost 2, with 6 bases in between. This CDR3 reads CATSAITDTQYF. The CDR3 DNA is TGTGCCACCAGCGCTATCACAGATACGCAGTATTTT.

The rearrangement links TRBV29-1 to TRBJ2-3; 10 bases map to TRBD2. Germline V gene lookup returns CDR1 SQVTM and CDR2 ANQGSEA. There are 17 residues in the CDR3. V gave up 7 bases and J gave up 4 bases; unmatched junction bases: 17. Written as DNA, the CDR3 is TGCAGCGCCCTAGGGAGGGAGCGGGAGGGCCGCGCAGATACGCAGTATTTT. It codes for CSALGREREGRADTQYF.

This rearrangement joins TRBV24-1 to TRBJ2-2; 8 bases match TRBD2. Germline CDR1 and CDR2: KGHDR and SFDVKD. The CDR3 length is 14 residues. V gave up 8 bases and J gave up 7 bases; unmatched junction bases: 8. The CDR3 here is CATKGPAGGGELFF. DNA of the CDR3: TGTGCCACCAAGGGGCCCGCGGGAGGCGGGGAGCTGTTTTTT.

The rearrangement joins TRBV30 to TRBJ1-1, with D tentatively TRBD1 (5 bases). This CDR3 spans 13 amino acids. V gave up 3 bases and J gave up 1 base, with 9 bases separating them. Per germline, CDR1 GTSNPN and CDR2 SVGIG (reference sequence). The CDR3: CAWSPTGNTEAFF. CDR3 in DNA: TGTGCCTGGAGCCCTACAGGGAACACTGAAGCTTTCTTT.

The chain uses TRBV3-1 (or the pseudogene TRBV3-2) and TRBJ1-1, with D perhaps matching TRBD1 (6 bases). CDR1 LGHDT and CDR2 YNNKEL come from the germline V gene (reference sequence). There are 15 residues in the CDR3. The V end was cut by 1 base, the J end by 0 bases, with 9 bases between. In DNA, the CDR3 is TGTGCCAGCAGCCAAGGGACAGTGATGAACACTGAAGCTTTCTTT. The encoded protein is CASSQGTVMNTEAFF.

The CDR3 bases are TGCAGCGTTGTTCGGGGATCCAATGAGCAGTTCTTC. Its protein is CSVVRGSNEQFF. The chain couples TRBV29-1 to TRBJ2-1, with D tentatively TRBD2 (5 bases). The CDR3 has 12 amino acids. CDR1 is SQVTM and CDR2 is ANQGSEA in the germline V gene. Trimming shortened V by 4 bases and J by 6 bases, and 10 bases separated the two germline ends.

The CDR3 reads CASRSISGNTIYF. CDR3 sequence (DNA): TGTGCCAGCAGATCAATCTCTGGAAACACCATATATTTT. The rearrangement links TRBV6-5 to TRBJ1-3; D ambiguous. Trimming removed 6 bases from V and 0 bases from J, with 6 bases in between. From germline, CDR1 is MNHEY and CDR2 SVGAGI. The CDR3 is 13 residues long.

The chain uses TRBV5-5 and TRBJ2-6; a possible D gene is TRBD2 (5 bases). With 1 base removed from V and 3 bases from J, the gap between germline ends came to 17 bases. The length of the CDR3 is 18 residues. Germline V gene data show CDR1 as SGHKS and CDR2 as YYEKEE (reference sequence). CDR3 amino acids: CASSLIPGTPFGANVLTF. As DNA, the CDR3 is TGTGCCAGCAGCTTGATCCCGGGAACCCCTTTTGGGGCCAACGTCCTGACTTTC.

The sample holds a few counts of this clone. The chain combines TRBV2 with TRBJ2-5; a possible D gene is TRBD2 (5 bases). The ends were cut back, 6 bases at V and 2 bases at J, with 10 bases in the middle. Germline-derived CDR1 and CDR2 are SNHLY and FYNNEI. The CDR3 length is 13 residues. CDR3 nucleotides: TGTGCCAGCAGCATGGACTCACAAGAGACCCAGTACTTC. This translates into CASSMDSQETQYF.

V usage is TRBV28 and J usage is TRBJ1-6; D is ambiguous. V was clipped by 8 bases and J by 3 bases, with 17 bases between them. The CDR3 is made up of 16 amino acids. Per the germline V gene, CDR1 is MDHEN and CDR2 is SYDVKM. In DNA form, the CDR3 reads TGTGCCAGCTTTGGAATGGAGAATTTCTATAATTCACCCCTCCACTTT. Its protein is CASFGMENFYNSPLHF.

This clone was picked up many times. The chain has TRBV7-9 and TRBJ2-3; TRBD2 might be the D (6 bases). Trimming shortened V by 5 bases and J by 0 bases, and 9 bases separated the two germline ends. This CDR3 is built from 14 residues. The germline CDR1 and CDR2 sequences are SEHNR and FQNEAQ (reference sequence). CDR3 coding DNA: TGTGCCAGCAGCCCTAGCGACAGCACAGATACGCAGTATTTT. It codes for CASSPSDSTDTQYF.

V usage is TRBV7-2 and J usage is TRBJ2-7; 8 bases are shared with TRBD2. CDR3 length: 14 residues. Unmatched junction bases numbered 7, after V lost 5 bases and J lost 4 bases. The germline V gene encodes CDR1 SGHTA and CDR2 FQGNSA. CDR3 in DNA: TGTGCCAGCAGCCGGGGGGGCCGATCTTACGAGCAGTACTTC. Its translation is CASSRGGRSYEQYF.

The V call is TRBV5-1, the J call TRBJ2-5, with 8 bases aligning to TRBD2. V lost 0 bases, J lost 5 bases, and 6 bases stayed unmatched. The CDR3 sequence is 15 residues long. Per the germline V gene, CDR1 is SGHRS and CDR2 is YFSETQ. CDR3 protein: CASSLAGPSGETQYF. The CDR3 DNA follows: TGCGCCAGCAGCTTGGCCGGGCCTAGCGGGGAGACCCAGTACTTC. The full variable domain, in which reference TRBV5-1 and TRBJ2-5 provide the parts outside the CDR3, is KAGVTQTPRYLIKTRGQQVTLSCSPISGHRSVSWYQQTPGQGLQFLFEYFSETQRNKGNFPGRFSGRQFSNSRSEMNVSTLELGDSALYLCASSLAGPSGETQYFGPGTRLLVL.

The V call is TRBV27, the J call TRBJ2-1; no clear D gene. V lost 0 bases, J lost 4 bases, and 4 bases lay in between. The CDR3 loop spans 13 amino acids. Germline CDR1 and CDR2: MNHEY and SMNVEV (reference sequence). As DNA, the CDR3 is TGTGCCAGCAGTTTATCCCCTTACAATGAGCAGTTCTTC. Its protein is CASSLSPYNEQFF.

There are many counts of this clone. The chain couples TRBV7-9 to TRBJ2-5; 9 bases are a match to TRBD2. Germline V lookup: CDR1 SEHNR, CDR2 FQNEAQ (reference sequence). The CDR3 runs to 15 residues. J gave up 6 bases and V 0 bases, and 5 bases lay outside the gene matches. The CDR3 DNA reads TGTGCCAGCAGCTTAGCTAGCGGGAGCGTCCAGACCCAGTACTTC. Residues: CASSLASGSVQTQYF.